The 21 T cell receptor beta chains below come from one sample, sequenced in a study of CD8+ T cells in alopecia areata. Extraction and reverse transcription of RNA yielded cDNA as the sequencing template. Data came from immunoSEQ multiplex PCR; TCRdb stores just in-frame clones and leaves some out. The repertoire holds hundreds of thousands of clones, with roughly 57% as singletons. Specimen: CD4+ T cells sorted from blood, collected at week 0. Source of these receptors: a human donor with alopecia areata.

The rearrangement joins TRBV30 to TRBJ2-1, with 7 positions matching TRBD2. Germline lookup yields CDR1 GTSNPN and CDR2 SVGIG (reference sequence). V was clipped by 2 bases and J by 9 bases; unmatched bases: 10. The CDR3 loop spans 14 amino acids. The CDR3 loop is CAWSSLAVRGEQFF. CDR3 DNA: TGTGCCTGGAGTTCTCTAGCGGTCCGAGGTGAGCAGTTCTTC.

This chain joins TRBV9 and TRBJ2-2; 9 bases are a match to TRBD1. The CDR3 runs to 16 residues. With V trimmed by 3 bases and J by 0 bases, 3 bases remained unmatched. Germline-derived CDR1 and CDR2 are SGDLS and YYNGEE. In DNA form, the CDR3 reads TGTGCCAGCAGCGCTGGGACAGGGCCGAACACCGGGGAGCTGTTTTTT. This translates into CASSAGTGPNTGELFF.

This clone came up a few times. V usage is TRBV28 and J usage is TRBJ2-7, with 10 bases that match TRBD2. The CDR3 contains 15 residues. Germline assignment: CDR1 MDHEN and CDR2 SYDVKM. Trimming cost V 5 bases and J 2 bases; bases outside gene matches: 6. The CDR3 DNA reads TGTGCCAGCAGTCAAGCTAGCGGGGGAACCTACGAGCAGTACTTC. Its translation: CASSQASGGTYEQYF.

This clone has only a few counts. This chain uses TRBV2 with TRBJ2-6; possibly TRBD1 for D (6 bases). Germline V gene data show CDR1 as SNHLY and CDR2 as FYNNEI. The CDR3 has 11 residues. The CDR3 nucleotides are TGTGTTACAGGGTGGGCCAACGTCCTGACTTTC. Translation: CVTGWANVLTF.

This chain joins TRBV27 and TRBJ2-7; TRBD2 aligns across 8 bases. Germline CDR1 and CDR2: MNHEY and SMNVEV (reference sequence). This CDR3 is 16 amino acids long. V shed 0 bases and J 3 bases; nucleotides not matched to a gene: 7. CDR3 protein: CASSLSMVAGLYEQYF. The CDR3 DNA is TGTGCCAGCAGTTTATCGATGGTAGCGGGACTCTACGAGCAGTACTTC.

This chain joins TRBV27 and TRBJ2-2, with 8 bases fitting TRBD2. The CDR3 runs 17 residues. Per the germline V gene, CDR1 is MNHEY and CDR2 is SMNVEV (reference sequence). Germline trimming cut 8 bases from V and 3 bases from J; bases unmatched to any gene: 14. CDR3: CASHPKLLAADTGELFF. DNA for the CDR3: TGTGCCAGCCATCCTAAACTACTAGCGGCCGACACCGGGGAGCTGTTTTTT.

This rearrangement joins TRBV9 to TRBJ2-3; maybe TRBD2 (6 bases). Germline V lookup: CDR1 SGDLS, CDR2 YYNGEE. The V end lost 0 bases, the J end lost 10 bases, and 9 bases lay between the germline ends. The CDR3 has 12 residues. CDR3 nucleotide sequence: TGTGCCAGCAGCGTAGGGTGGGAGGCGCAGTATTTT. Translated, it gives CASSVGWEAQYF.

The genes are TRBV11-1 and TRBJ2-3; the D gene is possibly TRBD1 (6 bases). The V end lost 3 bases, the J end lost 7 bases, and 23 bases lay between the germline ends. The CDR3 is 17 amino acids. CDR1 is SGHAT and CDR2 is FQDESV in the germline V gene (reference sequence). The CDR3 DNA reads TGTGCCAGCAGCTTTTTAAGGGACATCACCCCGAGGTATACGCAGTATTTT. Translating gives CASSFLRDITPRYTQYF.

The chain combines TRBV30 with TRBJ2-2; D gene ambiguous. Trimming stripped 4 bases from V and 4 bases from J, with 13 bases between. The length of the CDR3 is 14 residues. CDR1 GTSNPN and CDR2 SVGIG come from the germline V gene (reference sequence). CDR3 protein: CAWTTYRATGELFF. The CDR3 coding sequence is TGTGCCTGGACCACTTACCGCGCCACCGGGGAGCTGTTTTTT. Drawing the rest from reference TRBV30 and TRBJ2-2, the complete variable domain is SQTIHQWPATLVQPVGSPLSLECTVEGTSNPNLYWYRQAAGRGLQLLFYSVGIGQISSEVPQNLSASRPQDRQFILSSKKLLLSDSGFYLCAWTTYRATGELFFGEGSRLTVL.

This chain links TRBV11-2 with TRBJ2-7; the D call may be TRBD1 or TRBD2 (5 bases each). CDR1 and CDR2 (germline): SGHAT, FQNNGV. CDR3 length: 14 residues. With 1 base removed from V and 5 bases from J, the gap between germline ends came to 12 bases. The CDR3 protein is CASSLVSWDDEQYF. In nucleotides, the CDR3 is TGTGCCAGCAGCTTAGTTTCGTGGGACGACGAGCAGTACTTC.

The rearrangement joins TRBV29-1 to TRBJ2-3; D remains ambiguous. This CDR3 region has 12 residues. Looked up from germline, CDR1 is SQVTM and CDR2 is ANQGSEA. V lost 5 bases and J lost 4, with 10 bases in between. As DNA, the CDR3 is TGCAGCGTTCTCGGTTCCGCAGATACGCAGTATTTT. Translation: CSVLGSADTQYF.

The genes are TRBV7-2 and TRBJ1-2; D unresolved. The CDR3 has 14 amino acids. The ends were cut back, 5 bases at V and 10 bases at J, with 20 bases in the middle. Germline V lookup: CDR1 SGHTA, CDR2 FQGNSA. Here the CDR3 reads CASSRPRTNRVYTF. The CDR3 bases are TGTGCCAGCAGCCGCCCCCGAACAAATCGGGTCTACACCTTC. Full variable domain (outside the CDR3, taken from reference TRBV7-2 and TRBJ1-2): GAGVSQSPSNKVTEKGKDVELRCDPISGHTALYWYRQSLGQGLEFLIYFQGNSAPDKSGLPSDRFSAERTGGSVSTLTIQRTQQEDSAVYLCASSRPRTNRVYTFGSGTRLTVV.

The V call is TRBV13, the J call TRBJ1-2, with D perhaps TRBD1 (6 bases). The CDR3 is 15 amino acids. Germline V gene sequence: CDR1 PRHDT, CDR2 FYEKMQ (reference sequence). V was shortened by 3 bases and J by 2 bases, with 13 bases between the two germline ends. The CDR3: CASSFLDRRNYGYTF. DNA for the CDR3: TGTGCCAGCAGCTTTCTCGACAGGAGAAACTATGGCTACACCTTC.

The chain has TRBV7-8 and TRBJ2-7; TRBD2 matches 10 bases. CDR3 length: 15 residues. Germline loops: CDR1 SGHVS, CDR2 FQNEAQ. V was clipped by 1 base and J by 5 bases; unmatched bases: 5. The CDR3 protein is CASSLGLAGDDEQYF. The CDR3 bases are TGTGCCAGCAGCTTAGGCCTAGCGGGGGATGACGAGCAGTACTTC.

The chain carries TRBV15 and TRBJ2-7, with 8 bases aligning to TRBD1. With 5 bases clipped from V and 2 bases from J, the junction kept 5 bases outside the gene matches. The CDR3 spans 14 residues. CDR1 and CDR2 (germline): LNHNV, YYDKDF (reference sequence). In nucleotides, the CDR3 is TGTGCCACCAGCGTTAGGACAGGGACCTACGAGCAGTACTTC. Translating gives CATSVRTGTYEQYF.

The genes are TRBV30 and TRBJ1-4; a possible D gene is TRBD1 (5 bases). This CDR3 is 15 amino acids long. V was cut by 0 bases and J by 4 bases, with 12 bases left in between. Germline assignment: CDR1 GTSNPN and CDR2 SVGIG (reference sequence). CDR3 sequence: CAWSVIGQGNEKLFF. The CDR3, as DNA: TGTGCCTGGAGTGTAATCGGGCAGGGTAATGAAAAACTGTTTTTT.

This chain connects TRBV30 to TRBJ1-5, with TRBD1 matching 7 bases. Unmatched junction bases numbered 2, after V lost 1 base and J lost 5 bases. CDR3 length: 13 residues. CDR1 is GTSNPN and CDR2 is SVGIG in the germline V gene (reference sequence). The CDR3 coding sequence is TGTGCCTGGAGTGGAGGGGGCCATCAGCCCCAGCATTTT. It encodes CAWSGGGHQPQHF.

The rearrangement joins TRBV7-2 to TRBJ2-3; D is ambiguous. The CDR3 length is 13 residues. Trimming stripped 4 bases from V and 4 bases from J, with 9 bases between. Germline values: CDR1 SGHTA, CDR2 FQGNSA. CDR3 sequence: CASSSYRADTQYF. CDR3 bases: TGTGCCAGCAGCTCGTACAGAGCAGATACGCAGTATTTT.

The V and J genes are TRBV30 and TRBJ2-7; 7 bases match TRBD2. Germline CDR1 and CDR2: GTSNPN and SVGIG (reference sequence). Trimming at V came to 3 bases and at J to 5 bases, leaving 13 bases not matched to a gene. The CDR3 sequence is 15 residues long. CDR3 residues: CAWRTKRDPPNEQYF. CDR3 nucleotides: TGTGCCTGGAGGACTAAGCGGGATCCCCCCAACGAGCAGTACTTC.

V and J are TRBV4-1 and TRBJ2-3, with D perhaps TRBD2 (5 bases). V gave up 4 bases and J gave up 2 bases, with 13 bases separating them. This CDR3 has 15 residues. The germline V gene encodes CDR1 MGHRA and CDR2 YSYEKL. In DNA form, the CDR3 reads TGCGCCAGCAGCCCCACGGGCGGGTTCACAGATACGCAGTATTTT. Encoded protein: CASSPTGGFTDTQYF.

This clone was seen only a few times. The rearrangement uses TRBV29-1 and TRBJ2-5; TRBD2 matches 9 bases. Germline values: CDR1 SQVTM, CDR2 ANQGSEA. CDR3 size: 16 residues. The J segment lost 2 bases and the V segment lost 4 bases, leaving 11 bases of the junction unmatched. Written as DNA, the CDR3 is TGCAGCGTTGTTACGCTAGCGGGAAGCATGCAAGAGACCCAGTACTTC. It yields the protein CSVVTLAGSMQETQYF.